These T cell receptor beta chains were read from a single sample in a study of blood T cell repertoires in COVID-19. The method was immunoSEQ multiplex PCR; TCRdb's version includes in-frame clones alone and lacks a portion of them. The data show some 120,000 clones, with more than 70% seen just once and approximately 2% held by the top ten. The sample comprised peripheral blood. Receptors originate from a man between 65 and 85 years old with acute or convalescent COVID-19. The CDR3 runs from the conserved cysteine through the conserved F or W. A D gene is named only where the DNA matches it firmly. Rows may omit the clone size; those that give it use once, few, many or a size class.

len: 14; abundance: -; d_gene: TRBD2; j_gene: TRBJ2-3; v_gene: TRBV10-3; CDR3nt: TGTGCCACCTCGCGGGGGACTCGCACAGATACGCAGTATTTT; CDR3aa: CATSRGTRTDTQYF
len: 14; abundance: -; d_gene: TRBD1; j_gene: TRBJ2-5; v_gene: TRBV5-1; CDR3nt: TGCGCCAGCAGCCCGGGACAGGCCTTCCTGGGGCAGTACTTC; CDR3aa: CASSPGQAFLGQYF
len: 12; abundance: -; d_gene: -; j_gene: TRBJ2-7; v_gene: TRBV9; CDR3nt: TGTGCCAGCGGGGGACACCCCTACGAGCAGTACTTC; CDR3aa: CASGGHPYEQYF
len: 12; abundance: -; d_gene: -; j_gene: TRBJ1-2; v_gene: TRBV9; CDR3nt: TGTGCCAGCAGCGTAGGGGGCACCACCTACACCTTC; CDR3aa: CASSVGGTTYTF
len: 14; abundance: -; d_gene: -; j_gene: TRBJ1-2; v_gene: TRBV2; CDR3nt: TGTGCCAGCAGTGAAGTAGCCGCTAACTATGGCTACACCTTC; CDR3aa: CASSEVAANYGYTF
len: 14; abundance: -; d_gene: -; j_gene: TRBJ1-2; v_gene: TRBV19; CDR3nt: TGTGCCAGCTACTTCAGGGGAAGGGCCTATGGCTACACCTTC; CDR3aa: CASYFRGRAYGYTF
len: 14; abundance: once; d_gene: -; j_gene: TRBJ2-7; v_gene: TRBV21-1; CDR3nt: TGTGCCAGCAGCAAAGAGTGGAGGGACTACGAGCAGTACTTC; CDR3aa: CASSKEWRDYEQYF
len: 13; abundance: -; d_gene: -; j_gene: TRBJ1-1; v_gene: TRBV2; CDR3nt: TGTGCCAGCATTCTCGGTTTAAACACTGAAGCTTTCTTT; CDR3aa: CASILGLNTEAFF
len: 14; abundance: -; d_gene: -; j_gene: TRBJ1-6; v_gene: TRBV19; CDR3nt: TGTGCCAGTAGTATCCAGGCGACCGGTTCACCCCTCCACTTT; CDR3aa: CASSIQATGSPLHF
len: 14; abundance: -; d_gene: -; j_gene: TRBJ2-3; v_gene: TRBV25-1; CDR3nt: TGTGCCAGCGGCGGACAGATTAGCACAGATACGCAGTATTTT; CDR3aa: CASGGQISTDTQYF
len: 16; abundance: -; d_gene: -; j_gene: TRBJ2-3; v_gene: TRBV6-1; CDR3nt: TGTGCCAGCAGTGAAGCGCTGTACAGTGTCACAGATACGCAGTATTTT; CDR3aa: CASSEALYSVTDTQYF
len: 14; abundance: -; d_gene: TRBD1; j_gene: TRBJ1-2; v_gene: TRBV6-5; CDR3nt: TGTGCCAGCAGTCCTGGGGGACAGCACTATGGCTACACCTTC; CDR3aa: CASSPGGQHYGYTF
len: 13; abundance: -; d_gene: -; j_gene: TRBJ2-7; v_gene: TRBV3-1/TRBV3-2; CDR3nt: TGTGCCAGCAGCCAAGTGCAGGGTTACGAGCAGTACTTC; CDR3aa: CASSQVQGYEQYF
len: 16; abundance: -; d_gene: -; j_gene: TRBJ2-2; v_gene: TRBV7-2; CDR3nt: TGTGCCAGCAGCCCCCGGACTGGGGGCCGGACCGGGGAGCTGTTTTTT; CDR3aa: CASSPRTGGRTGELFF
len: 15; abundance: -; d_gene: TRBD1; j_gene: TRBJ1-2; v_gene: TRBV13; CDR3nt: TGTGCCAGCAGCTTAGAGGGACAGGGGATAGGAGGCTACACCTTC; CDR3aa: CASSLEGQGIGGYTF
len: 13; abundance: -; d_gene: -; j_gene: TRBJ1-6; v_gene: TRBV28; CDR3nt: TGTGCCAGCAGCCGGGTTTCAAATTCACCCCTCCACTTT; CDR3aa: CASSRVSNSPLHF
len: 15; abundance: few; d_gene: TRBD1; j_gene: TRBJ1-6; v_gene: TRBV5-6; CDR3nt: TGTGCCAGCAGCCGGGACAGCTCCTATAATTCACCCCTCCACTTT; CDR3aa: CASSRDSSYNSPLHF